This TCR beta chain was observed in a study of T cell changes during pregnancy in multiple sclerosis. Method: immunoSEQ multiplex PCR; TCRdb's copy keeps in-frame clones and lacks some. The profile shows 60,000 or so clones, roughly 95% of them singletons. CDR3 length: 13 residues. Germline assignment: CDR1 LNHDA and CDR2 SQIVND (reference sequence). Losses at the gene ends were 4 bases for V and 8 bases for J; bases not matched to a gene: 5. V gene TRBV19 combines with J gene TRBJ1-2, with TRBD1 matching over 9 bases. This clonotype was obtained from a female donor with multiple sclerosis, enrolled in a pregnancy study. The material sequenced was CD4+ T cells from peripheral blood mononuclear cells, taken before pregnancy. DNA for the CDR3: TGTGCCAGTAGTACGGACAGGGGTGGGGGCTACACCTTC. It translates to CASSTDRGGGYTF.